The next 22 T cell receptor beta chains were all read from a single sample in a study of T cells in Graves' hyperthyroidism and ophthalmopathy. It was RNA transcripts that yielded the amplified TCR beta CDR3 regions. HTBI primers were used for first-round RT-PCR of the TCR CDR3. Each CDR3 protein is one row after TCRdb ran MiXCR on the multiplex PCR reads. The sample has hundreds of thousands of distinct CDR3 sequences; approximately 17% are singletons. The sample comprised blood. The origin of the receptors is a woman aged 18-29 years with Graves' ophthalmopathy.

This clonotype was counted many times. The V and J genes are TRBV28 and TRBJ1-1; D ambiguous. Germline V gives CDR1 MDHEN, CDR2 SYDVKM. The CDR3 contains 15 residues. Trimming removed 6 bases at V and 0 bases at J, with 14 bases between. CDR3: CASSSSEFLNTEAFF. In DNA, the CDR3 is TGTGCCAGCAGCTCCTCCGAATTTTTGAACACTGAAGCTTTCTTT.

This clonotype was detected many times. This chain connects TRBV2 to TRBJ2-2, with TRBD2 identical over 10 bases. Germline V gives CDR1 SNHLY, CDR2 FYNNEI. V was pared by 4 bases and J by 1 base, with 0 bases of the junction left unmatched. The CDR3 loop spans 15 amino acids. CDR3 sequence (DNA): TGTGCCAGCAGTGGGACTAGCGGGAACACCGGGGAGCTGTTTTTT. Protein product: CASSGTSGNTGELFF.

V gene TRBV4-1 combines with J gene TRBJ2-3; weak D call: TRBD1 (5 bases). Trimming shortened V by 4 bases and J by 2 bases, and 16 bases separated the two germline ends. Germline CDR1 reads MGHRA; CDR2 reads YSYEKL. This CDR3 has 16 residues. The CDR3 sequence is CASSPFGAVFTDTQYF. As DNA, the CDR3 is TGCGCCAGCAGCCCGTTTGGGGCCGTCTTCACAGATACGCAGTATTTT.

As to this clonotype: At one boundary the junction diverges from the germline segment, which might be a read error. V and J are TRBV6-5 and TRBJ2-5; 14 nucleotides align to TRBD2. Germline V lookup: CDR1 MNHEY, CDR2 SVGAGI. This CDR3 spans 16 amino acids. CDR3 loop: CAGSSGTSGSRETQYF. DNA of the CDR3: TGTGCCGGCAGTTCTGGGACTAGCGGGAGTCGGGAGACCCAGTACTTC.

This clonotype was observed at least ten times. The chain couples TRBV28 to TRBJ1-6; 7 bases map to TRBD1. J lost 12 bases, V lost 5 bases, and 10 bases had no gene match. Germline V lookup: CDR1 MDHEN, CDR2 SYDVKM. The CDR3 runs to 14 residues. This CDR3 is CASSPTGEWGPLHF. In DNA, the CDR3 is TGTGCCAGCAGTCCCACAGGGGAGTGGGGACCCCTCCACTTT.

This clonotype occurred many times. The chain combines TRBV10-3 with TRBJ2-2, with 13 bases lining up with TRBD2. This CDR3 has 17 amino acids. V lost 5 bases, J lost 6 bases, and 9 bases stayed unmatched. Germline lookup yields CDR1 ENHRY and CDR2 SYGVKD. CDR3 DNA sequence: TGTGCCATCAGTCGGACTAGCGGGGGCCCGGAGGCCGGGGAGCTGTTTTTT. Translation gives CAISRTSGGPEAGELFF.

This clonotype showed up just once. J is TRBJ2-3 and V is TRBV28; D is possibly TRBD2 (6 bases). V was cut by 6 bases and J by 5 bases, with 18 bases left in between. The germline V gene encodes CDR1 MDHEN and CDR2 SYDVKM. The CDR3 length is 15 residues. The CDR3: CASSAGDSRGDTQYF. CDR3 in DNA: TGTGCCAGCAGCGCCGGGGACTCCCGGGGAGATACGCAGTATTTT.

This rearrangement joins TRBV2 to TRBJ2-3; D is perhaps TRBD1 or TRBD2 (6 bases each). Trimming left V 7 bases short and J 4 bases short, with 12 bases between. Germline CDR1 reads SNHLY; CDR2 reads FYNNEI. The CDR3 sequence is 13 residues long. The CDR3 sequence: CASKSGAADTQYF. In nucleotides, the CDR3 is TGTGCCAGCAAATCGGGGGCCGCAGATACGCAGTATTTT.

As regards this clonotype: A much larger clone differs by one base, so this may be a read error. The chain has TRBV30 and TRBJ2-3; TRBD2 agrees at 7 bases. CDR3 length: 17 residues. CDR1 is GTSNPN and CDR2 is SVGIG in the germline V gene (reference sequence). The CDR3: CACREGHLTISTDAQYF. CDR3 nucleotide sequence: TGTGCCTGCAGGGAGGGGCACTTAACCATTAGCACAGATGCGCAGTATTTT.

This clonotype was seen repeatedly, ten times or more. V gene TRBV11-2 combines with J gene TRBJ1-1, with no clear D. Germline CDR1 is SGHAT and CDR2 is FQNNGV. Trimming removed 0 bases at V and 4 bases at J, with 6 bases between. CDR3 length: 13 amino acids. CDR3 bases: TGTGCCAGCAGCTTAGAAACCACCACTGAAGCTTTCTTT. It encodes CASSLETTTEAFF.

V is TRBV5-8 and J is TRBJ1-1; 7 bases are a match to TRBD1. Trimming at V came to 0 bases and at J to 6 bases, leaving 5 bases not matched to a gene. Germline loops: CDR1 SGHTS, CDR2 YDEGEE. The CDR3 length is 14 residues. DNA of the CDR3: TGTGCCAGCAGCTTGGGACAGGGAAAGCCTGAAGCTTTCTTT. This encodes CASSLGQGKPEAFF.

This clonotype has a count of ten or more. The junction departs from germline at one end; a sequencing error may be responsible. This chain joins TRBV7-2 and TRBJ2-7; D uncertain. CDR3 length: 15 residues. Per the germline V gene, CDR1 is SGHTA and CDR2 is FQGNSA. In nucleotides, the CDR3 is TGTGCCAGCAGCTTAGCGCTATCACTCTCCTACGAGCTGTACTTC. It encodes CASSLALSLSYELYF.

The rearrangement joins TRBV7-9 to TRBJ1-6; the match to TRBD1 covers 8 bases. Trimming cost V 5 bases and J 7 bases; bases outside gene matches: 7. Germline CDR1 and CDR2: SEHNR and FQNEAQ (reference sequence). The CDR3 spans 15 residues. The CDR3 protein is CASSPTGVENSPLHF. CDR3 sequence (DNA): TGTGCCAGCAGCCCGACAGGGGTAGAGAATTCACCCCTCCACTTT.

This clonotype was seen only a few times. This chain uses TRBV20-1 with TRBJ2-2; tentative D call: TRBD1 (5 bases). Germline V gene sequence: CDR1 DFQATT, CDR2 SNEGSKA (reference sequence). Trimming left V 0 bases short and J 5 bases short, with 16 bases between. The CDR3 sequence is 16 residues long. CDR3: CSARDTRAGWTGELFF. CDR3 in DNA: TGCAGTGCTAGAGATACAAGGGCAGGGTGGACCGGGGAGCTGTTTTTT.

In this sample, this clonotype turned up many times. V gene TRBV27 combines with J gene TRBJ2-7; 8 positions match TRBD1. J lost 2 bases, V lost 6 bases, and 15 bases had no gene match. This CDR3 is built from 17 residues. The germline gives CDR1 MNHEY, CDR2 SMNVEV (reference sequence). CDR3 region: CASSPGGGGGFTYEQYF. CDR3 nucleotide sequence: TGTGCCAGCAGCCCAGGGGGCGGAGGCGGCTTCACCTACGAGCAGTACTTC.

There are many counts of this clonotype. CDR3 nucleotides: TGCAGTGCTAGAACTCGCACAGATACGCAGTATTTT. Translated, it gives CSARTRTDTQYF. The chain links TRBV20-1 to TRBJ2-3; D is undetermined. Germline V gene data show CDR1 as DFQATT and CDR2 as SNEGSKA (reference sequence). The CDR3 covers 12 residues. The ends were cut back, 2 bases at V and 1 base at J, with 4 bases in the middle.

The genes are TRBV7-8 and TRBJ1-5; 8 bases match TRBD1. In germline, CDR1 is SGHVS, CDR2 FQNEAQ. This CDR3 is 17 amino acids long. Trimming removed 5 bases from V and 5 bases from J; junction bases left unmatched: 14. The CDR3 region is CASSPWPRTGWDQPQHF. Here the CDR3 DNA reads TGTGCCAGCAGCCCCTGGCCCAGGACAGGGTGGGATCAGCCCCAGCATTTT.

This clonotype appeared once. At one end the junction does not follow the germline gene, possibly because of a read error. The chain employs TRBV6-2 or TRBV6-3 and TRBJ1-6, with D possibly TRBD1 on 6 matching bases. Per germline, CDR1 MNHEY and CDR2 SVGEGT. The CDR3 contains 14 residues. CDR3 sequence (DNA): TGTGCCAGCAGACAGGGAGGGAGGAATTCACCCCTCCGCTTT. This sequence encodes CASRQGGRNSPLRF.

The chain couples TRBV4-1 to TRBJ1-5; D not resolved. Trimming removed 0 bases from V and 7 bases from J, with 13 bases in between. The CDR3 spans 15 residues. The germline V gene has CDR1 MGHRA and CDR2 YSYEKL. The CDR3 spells CASSQDLEVGQPQHF. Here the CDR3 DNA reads TGCGCCAGCAGCCAAGATCTTGAAGTTGGGCAGCCCCAGCATTTT.

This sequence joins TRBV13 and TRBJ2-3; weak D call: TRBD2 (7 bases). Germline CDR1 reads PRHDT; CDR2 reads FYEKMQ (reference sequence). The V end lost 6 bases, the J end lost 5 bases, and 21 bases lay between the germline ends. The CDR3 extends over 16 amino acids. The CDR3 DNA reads TGTGCCAGCAGTCCGCTTAATACGGGGGGCCTAGATACGCAGTATTTT. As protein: CASSPLNTGGLDTQYF.

CDR3 in amino acids: CASSLFWPAPGSNQPQHF. DNA of the CDR3: TGTGCCAGCAGTTTATTTTGGCCCGCTCCGGGCAGCAATCAGCCCCAGCATTTT. The chain carries TRBV27 and TRBJ1-5; no definite D call. Trimming removed 1 base from V and 1 base from J, with 17 bases in between. Per the germline V gene, CDR1 is MNHEY and CDR2 is SMNVEV (reference sequence). CDR3 size: 18 residues.

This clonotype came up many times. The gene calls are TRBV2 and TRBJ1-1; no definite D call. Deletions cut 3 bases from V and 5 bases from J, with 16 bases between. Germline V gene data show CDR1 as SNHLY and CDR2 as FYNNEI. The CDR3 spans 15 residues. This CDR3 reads CASSEGGQFKTEAFF. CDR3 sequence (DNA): TGTGCCAGCAGTGAGGGTGGGCAGTTCAAGACTGAAGCTTTCTTT.